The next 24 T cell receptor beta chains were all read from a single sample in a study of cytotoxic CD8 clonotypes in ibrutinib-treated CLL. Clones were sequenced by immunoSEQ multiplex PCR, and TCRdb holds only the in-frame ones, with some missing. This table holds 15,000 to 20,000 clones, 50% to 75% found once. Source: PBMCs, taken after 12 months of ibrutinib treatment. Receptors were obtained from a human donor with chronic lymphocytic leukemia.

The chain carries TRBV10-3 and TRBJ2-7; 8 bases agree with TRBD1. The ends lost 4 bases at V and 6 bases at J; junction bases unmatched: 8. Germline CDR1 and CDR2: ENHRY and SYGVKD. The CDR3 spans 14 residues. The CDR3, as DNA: TGTGCCATCAGTGCGGACAGGGACCGAGGCGAGCAGTACTTC. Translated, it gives CAISADRDRGEQYF.

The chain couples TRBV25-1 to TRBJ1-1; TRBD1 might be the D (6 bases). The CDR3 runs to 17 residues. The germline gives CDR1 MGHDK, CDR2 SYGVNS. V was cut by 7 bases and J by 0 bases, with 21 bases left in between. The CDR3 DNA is TGTGCCAGCACCCCCCTCGACAGGCTGGGAATGAACACTGAAGCTTTCTTT. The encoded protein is CASTPLDRLGMNTEAFF.

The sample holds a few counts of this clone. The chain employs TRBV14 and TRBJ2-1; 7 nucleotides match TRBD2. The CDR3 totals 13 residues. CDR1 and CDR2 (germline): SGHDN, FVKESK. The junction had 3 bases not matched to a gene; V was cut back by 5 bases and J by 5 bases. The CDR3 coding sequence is TGTGCCAGCAGCACTAGCGTACACAATGAGCAGTTCTTC. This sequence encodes CASSTSVHNEQFF.

CDR3 DNA: TGTGCCAGCAGCCCTCCCGGCGGGACTAAATACGAGCAGTACTTC. Translation gives CASSPPGGTKYEQYF. The gene calls are TRBV7-9 and TRBJ2-7; 7 positions agree with TRBD2. There are 15 residues in the CDR3. V was pared by 5 bases and J by 4 bases, with 11 bases of the junction left unmatched. Per the germline V gene, CDR1 is SEHNR and CDR2 is FQNEAQ (reference sequence).

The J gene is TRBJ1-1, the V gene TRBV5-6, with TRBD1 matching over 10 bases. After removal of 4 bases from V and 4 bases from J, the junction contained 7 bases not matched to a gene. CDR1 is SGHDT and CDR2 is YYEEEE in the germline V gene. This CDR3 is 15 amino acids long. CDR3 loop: CASSVDRGLSTEAFF. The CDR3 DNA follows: TGTGCCAGCAGCGTCGACAGGGGGCTTTCCACTGAAGCTTTCTTT.

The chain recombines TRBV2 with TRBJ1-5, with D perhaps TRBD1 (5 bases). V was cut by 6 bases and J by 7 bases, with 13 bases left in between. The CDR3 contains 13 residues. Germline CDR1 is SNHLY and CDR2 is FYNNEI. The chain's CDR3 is CASRGGGEQPQHF. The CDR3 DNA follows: TGTGCCAGCAGGGGGGGAGGAGAACAGCCCCAGCATTTT.

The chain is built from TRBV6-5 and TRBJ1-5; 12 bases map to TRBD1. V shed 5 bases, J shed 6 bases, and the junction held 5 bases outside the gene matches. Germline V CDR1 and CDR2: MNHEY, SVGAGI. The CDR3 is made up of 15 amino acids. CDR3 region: CASSGLGQGAQPQHF. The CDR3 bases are TGTGCCAGCAGTGGATTGGGACAGGGGGCTCAGCCCCAGCATTTT.

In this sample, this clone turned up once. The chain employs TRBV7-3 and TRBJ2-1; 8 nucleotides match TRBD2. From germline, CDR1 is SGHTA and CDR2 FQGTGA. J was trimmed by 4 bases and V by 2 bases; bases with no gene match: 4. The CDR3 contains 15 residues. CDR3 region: CASSLPGLAYNEQFF. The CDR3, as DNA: TGTGCCAGCAGCTTACCCGGACTAGCTTACAATGAGCAGTTCTTC. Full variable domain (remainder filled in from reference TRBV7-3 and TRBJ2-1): GAGVSQTPSNKVTEKGKYVELRCDPISGHTALYWYRQSLGQGPEFLIYFQGTGAADDSGLPNDRFFAVRPEGSVSTLKIQRTERGDSAVYLCASSLPGLAYNEQFFGPGTRLTVL.

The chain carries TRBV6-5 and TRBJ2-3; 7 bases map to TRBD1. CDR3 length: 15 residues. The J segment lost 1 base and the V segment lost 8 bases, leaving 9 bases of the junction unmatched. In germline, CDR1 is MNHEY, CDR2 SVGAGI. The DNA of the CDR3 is TGTGCCAGCCAGTCAGGGGGAGAGGGCACAGATACGCAGTATTTT. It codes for CASQSGGEGTDTQYF.

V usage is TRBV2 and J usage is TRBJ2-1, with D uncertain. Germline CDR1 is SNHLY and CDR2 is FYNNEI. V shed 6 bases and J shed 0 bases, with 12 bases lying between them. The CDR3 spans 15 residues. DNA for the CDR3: TGTGCCAGCAGAGCGACGGTGAGCTCCTACAATGAGCAGTTCTTC. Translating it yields CASRATVSSYNEQFF. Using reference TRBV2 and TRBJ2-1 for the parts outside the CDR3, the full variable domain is EPEVTQTPSHQVTQMGQEVILRCVPISNHLYFYWYRQILGQKVEFLVSFYNNEISEKSEIFDDQFSVERPDGSNFTLKIRSTKLEDSAMYFCASRATVSSYNEQFFGPGTRLTVL.

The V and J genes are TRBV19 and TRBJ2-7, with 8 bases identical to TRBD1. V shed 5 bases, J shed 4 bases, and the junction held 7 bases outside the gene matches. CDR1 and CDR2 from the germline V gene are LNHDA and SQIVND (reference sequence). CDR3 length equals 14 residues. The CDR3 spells CASSFGQGGYEQYF. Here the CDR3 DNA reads TGTGCCAGTAGTTTCGGACAGGGCGGGTACGAGCAGTACTTC.

The CDR3 DNA is TGCAGTGCTGCCGCGGGGCGGGAGTCGTTCTTC. This sequence encodes CSAAAGRESFF. The chain recombines TRBV20-1 with TRBJ2-1; 7 positions match TRBD2. The CDR3 is 11 amino acids. The junction had 10 bases not matched to a gene; V was cut back by 5 bases and J by 15 bases. CDR1 is DFQATT, CDR2 SNEGSKA, per germline (reference sequence).

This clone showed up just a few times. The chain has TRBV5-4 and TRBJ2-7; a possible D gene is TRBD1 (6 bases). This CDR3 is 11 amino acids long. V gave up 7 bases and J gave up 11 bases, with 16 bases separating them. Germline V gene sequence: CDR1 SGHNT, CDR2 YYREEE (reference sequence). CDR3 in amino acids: CASGTSQEKYF. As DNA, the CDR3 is TGTGCCAGCGGGACATCACAGGAGAAGTACTTC. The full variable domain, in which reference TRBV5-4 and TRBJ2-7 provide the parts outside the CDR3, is ETGVTQSPTHLIKTRGQQVTLRCSSQSGHNTVSWYQQALGQGPQFIFQYYREEENGRGNFPPRFSGLQFPNYSSELNVNALELDDSALYLCASGTSQEKYFGPGTRLTVT.

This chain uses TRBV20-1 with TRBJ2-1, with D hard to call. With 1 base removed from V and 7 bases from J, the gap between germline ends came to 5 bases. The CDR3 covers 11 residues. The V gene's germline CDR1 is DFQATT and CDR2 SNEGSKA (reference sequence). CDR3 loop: CSARVANEQFF. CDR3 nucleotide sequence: TGCAGTGCTAGAGTGGCGAATGAGCAGTTCTTC.

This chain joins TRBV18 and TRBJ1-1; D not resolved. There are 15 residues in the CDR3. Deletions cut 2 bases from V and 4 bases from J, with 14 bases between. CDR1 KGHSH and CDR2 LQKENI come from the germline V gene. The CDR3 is CASSPVGSGITEAFF. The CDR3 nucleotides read TGTGCCAGCTCACCAGTGGGGTCAGGTATCACTGAAGCTTTCTTT.

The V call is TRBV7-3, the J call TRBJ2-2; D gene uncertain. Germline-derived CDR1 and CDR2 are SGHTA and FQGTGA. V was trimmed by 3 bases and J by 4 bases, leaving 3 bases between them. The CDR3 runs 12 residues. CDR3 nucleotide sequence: TGTGCCAGCAGCTTCCCCACCGGGGAGCTGTTTTTT. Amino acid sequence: CASSFPTGELFF.

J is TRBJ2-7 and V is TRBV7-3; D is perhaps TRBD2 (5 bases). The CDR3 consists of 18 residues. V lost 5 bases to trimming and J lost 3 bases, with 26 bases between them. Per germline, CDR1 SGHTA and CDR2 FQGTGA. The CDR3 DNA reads TGTGCCAGCAGCCCGTCCGGGCACCCTGGACTCCCGATCTACGAGCAGTACTTC. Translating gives CASSPSGHPGLPIYEQYF. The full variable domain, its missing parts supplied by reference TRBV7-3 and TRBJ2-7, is GAGVSQTPSNKVTEKGKYVELRCDPISGHTALYWYRQSLGQGPEFLIYFQGTGAADDSGLPNDRFFAVRPEGSVSTLKIQRTERGDSAVYLCASSPSGHPGLPIYEQYFGPGTRLTVT.

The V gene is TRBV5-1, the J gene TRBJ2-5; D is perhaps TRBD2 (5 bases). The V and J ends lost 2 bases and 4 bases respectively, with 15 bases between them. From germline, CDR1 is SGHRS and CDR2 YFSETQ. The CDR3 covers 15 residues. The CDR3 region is CASSLEGATTETQYF. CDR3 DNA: TGCGCCAGCAGCTTAGAGGGCGCGACGACAGAGACCCAGTACTTC. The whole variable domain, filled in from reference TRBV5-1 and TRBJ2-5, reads KAGVTQTPRYLIKTRGQQVTLSCSPISGHRSVSWYQQTPGQGLQFLFEYFSETQRNKGNFPGRFSGRQFSNSRSEMNVSTLELGDSALYLCASSLEGATTETQYFGPGTRLLVL.

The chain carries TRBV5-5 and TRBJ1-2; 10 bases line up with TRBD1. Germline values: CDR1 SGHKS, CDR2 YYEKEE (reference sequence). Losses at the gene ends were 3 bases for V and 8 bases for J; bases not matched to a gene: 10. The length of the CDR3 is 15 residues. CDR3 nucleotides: TGTGCCAGCAGCTCAACCGGGACAGGGGCAGGCGGCTACACCTTC. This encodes CASSSTGTGAGGYTF.

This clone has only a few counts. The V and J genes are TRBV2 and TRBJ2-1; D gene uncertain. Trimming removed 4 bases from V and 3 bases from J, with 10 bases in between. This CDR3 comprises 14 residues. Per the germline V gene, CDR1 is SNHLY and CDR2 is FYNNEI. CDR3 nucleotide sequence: TGTGCCAGCAGTGTTAGGTTCTTCTACAATGAGCAGTTCTTC. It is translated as CASSVRFFYNEQFF.

CDR3 protein: CASSSGLAGYNEQFF. The CDR3 region has the DNA TGTGCCAGCAGCTCGGGACTAGCGGGTTACAATGAGCAGTTCTTC. V is TRBV7-9 and J is TRBJ2-1, with 12 bases that match TRBD2. The length of the CDR3 is 15 residues. After removal of 4 bases from V and 4 bases from J, the junction contained 2 bases not matched to a gene. CDR1 and CDR2 (germline): SEHNR, FQNEAQ (reference sequence).

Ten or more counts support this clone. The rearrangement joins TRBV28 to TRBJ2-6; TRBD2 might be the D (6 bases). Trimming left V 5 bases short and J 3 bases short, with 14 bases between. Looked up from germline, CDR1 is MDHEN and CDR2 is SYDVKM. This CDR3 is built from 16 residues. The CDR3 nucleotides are TGTGCCAGCAGTCACTCAAGGGGAGGTGGGGCCAACGTCCTGACTTTC. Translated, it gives CASSHSRGGGANVLTF.

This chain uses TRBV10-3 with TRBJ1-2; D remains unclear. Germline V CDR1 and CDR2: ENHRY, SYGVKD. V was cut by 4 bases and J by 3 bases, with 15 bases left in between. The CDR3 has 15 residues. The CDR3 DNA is TGTGCCATCAGTGGAGTGGGGAGTCGGGACTATGGCTACACCTTC. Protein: CAISGVGSRDYGYTF.

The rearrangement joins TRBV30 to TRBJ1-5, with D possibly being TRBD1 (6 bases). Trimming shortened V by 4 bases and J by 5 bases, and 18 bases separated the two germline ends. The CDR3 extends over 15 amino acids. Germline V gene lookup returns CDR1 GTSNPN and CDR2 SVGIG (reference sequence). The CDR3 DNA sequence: TGTGCCTGGAACGGACGGGGGGACACCGATCAGCCCCAGCATTTT. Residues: CAWNGRGDTDQPQHF.